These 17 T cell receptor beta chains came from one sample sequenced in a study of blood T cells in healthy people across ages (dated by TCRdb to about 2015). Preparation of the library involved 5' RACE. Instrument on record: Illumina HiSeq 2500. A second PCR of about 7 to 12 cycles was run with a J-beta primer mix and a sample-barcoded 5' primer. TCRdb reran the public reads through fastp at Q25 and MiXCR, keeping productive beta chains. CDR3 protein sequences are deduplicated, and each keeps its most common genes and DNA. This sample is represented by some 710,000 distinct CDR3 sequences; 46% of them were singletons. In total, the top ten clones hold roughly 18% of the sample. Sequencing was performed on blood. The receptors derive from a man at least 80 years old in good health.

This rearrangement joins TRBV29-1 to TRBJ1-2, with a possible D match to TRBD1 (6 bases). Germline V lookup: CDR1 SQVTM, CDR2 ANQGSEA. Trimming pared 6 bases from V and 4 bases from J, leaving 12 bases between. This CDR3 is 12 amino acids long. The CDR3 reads CSVGLQGYGYTF. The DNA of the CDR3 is TGCAGCGTGGGGTTACAGGGCTATGGCTACACCTTC.

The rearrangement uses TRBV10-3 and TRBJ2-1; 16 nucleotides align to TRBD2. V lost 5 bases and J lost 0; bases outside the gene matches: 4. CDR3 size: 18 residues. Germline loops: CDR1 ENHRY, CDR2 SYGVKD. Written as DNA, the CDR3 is TGTGCCATCAGTTCCGGGACTAGCGGGAGGGGCTCCTACAATGAGCAGTTCTTC. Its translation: CAISSGTSGRGSYNEQFF.

The CDR3 is CASSQRTSGTTGEQFF. CDR3 coding DNA: TGTGCCAGCAGCCAGAGGACTAGCGGGACCACAGGTGAGCAGTTCTTC. The gene calls are TRBV7-9 and TRBJ2-1; TRBD2 matches 12 bases. V shed 5 bases and J 9 bases; nucleotides not matched to a gene: 11. CDR3 size: 16 residues. Per the germline V gene, CDR1 is SEHNR and CDR2 is FQNEAQ (reference sequence).

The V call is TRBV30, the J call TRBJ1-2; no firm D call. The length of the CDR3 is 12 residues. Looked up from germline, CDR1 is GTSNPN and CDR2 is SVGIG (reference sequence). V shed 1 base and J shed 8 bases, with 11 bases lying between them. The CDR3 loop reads CAWSAPDLGYTF. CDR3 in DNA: TGTGCCTGGAGTGCTCCCGACCTCGGCTACACCTTC.

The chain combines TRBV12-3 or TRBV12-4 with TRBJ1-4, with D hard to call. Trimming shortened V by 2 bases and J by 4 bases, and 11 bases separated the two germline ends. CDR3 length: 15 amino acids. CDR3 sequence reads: CASSLHGRDNEKLFF. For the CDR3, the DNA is TGTGCCAGCAGTTTACATGGGAGGGATAATGAAAAACTGTTTTTT.

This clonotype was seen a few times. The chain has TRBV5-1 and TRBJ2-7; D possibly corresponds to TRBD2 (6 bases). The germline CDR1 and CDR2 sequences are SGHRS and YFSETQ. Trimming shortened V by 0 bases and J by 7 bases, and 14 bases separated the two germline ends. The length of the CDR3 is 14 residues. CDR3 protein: CASSLAGAVREQYF. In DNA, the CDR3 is TGCGCCAGCAGCTTGGCGGGAGCCGTAAGGGAGCAGTACTTC.

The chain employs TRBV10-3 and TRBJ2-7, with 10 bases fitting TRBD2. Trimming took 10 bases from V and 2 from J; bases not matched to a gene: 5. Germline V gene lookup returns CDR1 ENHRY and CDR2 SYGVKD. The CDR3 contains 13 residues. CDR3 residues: CATLLAGPYEQYF. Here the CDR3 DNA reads TGTGCCACTCTACTAGCGGGGCCCTACGAGCAGTACTTC.

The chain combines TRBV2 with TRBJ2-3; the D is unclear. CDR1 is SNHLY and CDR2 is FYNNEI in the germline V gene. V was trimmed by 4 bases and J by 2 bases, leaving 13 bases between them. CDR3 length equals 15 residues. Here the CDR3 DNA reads TGTGCCAGCAGTGTGGAGCTAACGCTCACAGATACGCAGTATTTT. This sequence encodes CASSVELTLTDTQYF.

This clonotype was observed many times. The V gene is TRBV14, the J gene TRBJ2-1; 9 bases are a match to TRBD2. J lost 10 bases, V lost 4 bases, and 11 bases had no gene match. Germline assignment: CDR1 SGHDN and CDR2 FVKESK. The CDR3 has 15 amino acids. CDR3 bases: TGTGCCAGCAGCCTAGGACTAGCGACTGGAAGGGAGCAGTTCTTC. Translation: CASSLGLATGREQFF.

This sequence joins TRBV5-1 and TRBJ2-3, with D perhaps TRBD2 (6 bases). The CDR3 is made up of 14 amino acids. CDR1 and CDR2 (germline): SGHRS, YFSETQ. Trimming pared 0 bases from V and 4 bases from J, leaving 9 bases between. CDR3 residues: CASSLGLESDTQYF. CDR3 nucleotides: TGCGCCAGCAGCTTGGGACTAGAGTCAGATACGCAGTATTTT.

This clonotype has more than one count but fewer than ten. In DNA form, the CDR3 reads TGTGCCATCAGTGGGACAGGCGGGCTGAGCATGGATACGCAGTATTTT. As protein: CAISGTGGLSMDTQYF. The chain employs TRBV10-3 and TRBJ2-3; 7 bases are shared with TRBD1. The germline V gene has CDR1 ENHRY and CDR2 SYGVKD. The CDR3 contains 16 residues. V lost 4 bases to trimming and J lost 6 bases; unmatched junction nucleotides: 13.

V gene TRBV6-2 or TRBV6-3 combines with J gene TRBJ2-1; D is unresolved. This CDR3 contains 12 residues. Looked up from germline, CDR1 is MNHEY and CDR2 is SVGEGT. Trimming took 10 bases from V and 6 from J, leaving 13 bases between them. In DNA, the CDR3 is TGTGCCACTACCGGGCCTATCAATGAGCAGTTCTTC. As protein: CATTGPINEQFF.

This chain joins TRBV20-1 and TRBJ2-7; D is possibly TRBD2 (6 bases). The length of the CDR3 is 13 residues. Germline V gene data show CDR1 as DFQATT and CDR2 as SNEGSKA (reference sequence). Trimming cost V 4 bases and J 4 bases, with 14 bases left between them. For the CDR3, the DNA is TGCAGTGCTACCCCCGGGAGTCGGTACGAGCAGTACTTC. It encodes CSATPGSRYEQYF.

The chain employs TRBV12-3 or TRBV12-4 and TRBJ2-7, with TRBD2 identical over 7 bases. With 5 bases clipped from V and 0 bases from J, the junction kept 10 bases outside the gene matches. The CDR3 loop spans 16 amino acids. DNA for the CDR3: TGTGCCAGCAGTGGGGGGGTCAGAAAAAGCTCCTACGAGCAGTACTTC. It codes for CASSGGVRKSSYEQYF.

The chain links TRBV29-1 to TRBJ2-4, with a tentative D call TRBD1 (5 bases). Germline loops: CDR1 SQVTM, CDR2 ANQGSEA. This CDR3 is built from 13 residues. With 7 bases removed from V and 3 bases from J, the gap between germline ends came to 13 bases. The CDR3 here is CSAVGVDKNIQYF. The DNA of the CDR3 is TGCAGCGCCGTAGGGGTTGACAAAAACATTCAGTACTTC. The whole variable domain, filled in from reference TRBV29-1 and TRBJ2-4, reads SAVISQKPSRDICQRGTSLTIQCQVDSQVTMMFWYRQQPGQSLTLIATANQGSEATYESGFVIDKFPISRPNLTFSTLTVSNMSPEDSSIYLCSAVGVDKNIQYFGAGTRLSVL.

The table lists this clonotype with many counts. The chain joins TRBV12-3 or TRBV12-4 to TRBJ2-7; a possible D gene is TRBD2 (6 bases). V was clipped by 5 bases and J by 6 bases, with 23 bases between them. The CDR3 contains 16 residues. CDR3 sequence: CASSPPWRGANPEQYF. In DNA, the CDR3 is TGTGCCAGCAGTCCACCGTGGAGGGGAGCTAACCCCGAGCAGTACTTC.

The CDR3 loop reads CASSYAKSGGKLGQQYF. In DNA, the CDR3 is TGTGCCAGCAGTTACGCGAAGAGCGGGGGAAAACTAGGGCAGCAGTACTTC. This chain uses TRBV6-2 or TRBV6-3 with TRBJ2-5, with TRBD2 identical over 8 bases. The CDR3 has 17 amino acids. Trimming removed 2 bases from V and 11 bases from J; junction bases left unmatched: 19. CDR1 and CDR2 (germline): MNHEY, SVGEGT.